A single sample gave rise to the 17 T cell receptor beta chains below, sequenced in a study of PD-1 blockade in classical Hodgkin lymphoma. Repertoires were generated with immunoSEQ multiplex PCR, while TCRdb's copy carries only in-frame clones and drops some. The sample contains roughly 45,000 clones, under 75% of which appear only once. No patient escaped relapse after autologous stem cell transplantation, and brentuximab vedotin exposure varied. The sequences come from peripheral blood mononuclear cells (PBMCs), collected before the second cycle of nivolumab. These receptors all stem from a human donor with classical Hodgkin lymphoma.

The chain has TRBV19 and TRBJ2-3; D uncertain. V was shortened by 3 bases and J by 1 base, with 11 bases between the two germline ends. CDR3 length: 15 residues. Germline V lookup: CDR1 LNHDA, CDR2 SQIVND (reference sequence). CDR3: CASSILLDGTDTQYF. The CDR3 DNA follows: TGTGCCAGTAGTATTCTTCTCGATGGCACAGATACGCAGTATTTT.

This chain connects TRBV5-1 to TRBJ1-2; 7 bases agree with TRBD1. Unmatched junction bases numbered 9, after V lost 0 bases and J lost 7 bases. CDR3 size: 15 residues. Germline CDR1 SGHRS, CDR2 YFSETQ. Written as DNA, the CDR3 is TGCGCCAGCAGCTTGGCGGCAGGGGGTGCAAGTGGCTACACCTTC. It encodes CASSLAAGGASGYTF.

This chain connects TRBV4-3 to TRBJ2-3, with D perhaps assigned TRBD1 or TRBD2 (6 bases each). CDR1 LGHNA and CDR2 YSLEER come from the germline V gene. The CDR3 sequence is 17 residues long. V lost 0 bases and J lost 8, with 21 bases in between. DNA for the CDR3: TGCGCCAGCAGCCAAGATCTTGTCCTCGGGGGCCAAGGTACGCAGTATTTT. Encoded protein: CASSQDLVLGGQGTQYF.

CDR3 DNA: TGTGCCAGCAGCTTAGCGTCAAGACTAGCGGGCTCCTACAATGAGCAGTTCTTC. Amino acids: CASSLASRLAGSYNEQFF. The chain is built from TRBV7-6 and TRBJ2-1, with 10 positions matching TRBD2. Germline lookup yields CDR1 SGHVS and CDR2 FNYEAQ. The V segment lost 0 bases and the J segment 0 bases; nucleotides outside the gene matches: 5. This CDR3 comprises 18 residues.

This rearrangement joins TRBV30 to TRBJ2-3; D gene ambiguous. CDR1 and CDR2 (germline): GTSNPN, SVGIG (reference sequence). The CDR3 has 14 residues. Trimming removed 0 bases from V and 4 bases from J, with 11 bases in between. The CDR3 DNA reads as TGTGCCTGGAGTGTACCAGATTTCGCAGATACGCAGTATTTT. As protein: CAWSVPDFADTQYF.

The rearrangement joins TRBV28 to TRBJ2-1, with D possibly matching TRBD1 (6 bases). CDR1 is MDHEN, CDR2 SYDVKM, per germline. CDR3 length: 15 amino acids. V was clipped by 2 bases and J by 8 bases, with 16 bases between them. The DNA for the CDR3 is TGTGCCAGCAGTTTAAGTAGGCAGGGGCTTGATGAGCAGTTCTTC. Translating gives CASSLSRQGLDEQFF.

The chain joins TRBV4-2 to TRBJ2-5; D gene uncertain. CDR1 and CDR2 (germline): LGHNA, YNFKEQ. This CDR3 contains 11 residues. The ends were cut back, 3 bases at V and 2 bases at J, with 1 base in the middle. CDR3 in DNA: TGTGCCAGCAGCCAGCAAGAGACCCAGTACTTC. This encodes CASSQQETQYF.

The rearrangement joins TRBV5-6 to TRBJ1-2; TRBD1 matches at 7 bases. CDR3 length: 15 residues. V lost 2 bases, J lost 6 bases, and 10 bases stayed unmatched. CDR1 SGHDT and CDR2 YYEEEE come from the germline V gene. The CDR3 loop is CASSLWTGPRHGYTF. The CDR3 DNA reads TGTGCCAGCAGCTTATGGACAGGACCGAGACATGGCTACACCTTC.

The table lists this clone with a few counts. The genes are TRBV25-1 and TRBJ1-2; D may be TRBD1 (6 bases). CDR1 is MGHDK and CDR2 is SYGVNS in the germline V gene. The CDR3 has 12 residues. V was trimmed by 7 bases and J by 7 bases, leaving 13 bases between them. The CDR3 loop is CASTGTSVGYTF. The CDR3 nucleotides read TGTGCCAGCACCGGGACATCTGTTGGCTACACCTTC.

The chain carries TRBV28 and TRBJ2-2; 14 bases map to TRBD2. Germline V gene sequence: CDR1 MDHEN, CDR2 SYDVKM. The CDR3 is 16 amino acids. V dropped 2 bases and J dropped 6; count of bases not matched to a gene: 2. In nucleotides, the CDR3 is TGTGCCAGCAGTTTACCGGGACTAGCGGGAGCCGGGGAGCTGTTTTTT. It codes for CASSLPGLAGAGELFF.

The gene calls are TRBV28 and TRBJ1-1, with D uncertain. Trimming took off 3 bases at V and 1 base at J, with 6 bases between the two ends. CDR1 and CDR2 from the germline V gene are MDHEN and SYDVKM. The CDR3 totals 13 residues. In DNA, the CDR3 is TGTGCCAGCAGTTTTACGGGGAACACTGAAGCTTTCTTT. Its translation is CASSFTGNTEAFF.

The V gene is TRBV5-6, the J gene TRBJ2-5, with a possible D match to TRBD2 (5 bases). Looked up from germline, CDR1 is SGHDT and CDR2 is YYEEEE. CDR3 length equals 14 residues. Trimming removed 0 bases at V and 4 bases at J, with 10 bases between. The CDR3 DNA is TGTGCCAGCAGCTTGGCCGTCGGGATAGAGACCCAGTACTTC. This sequence encodes CASSLAVGIETQYF.

This chain's CDR3 is CASSLGRVAGYEQYF. In DNA, the CDR3 is TGTGCCAGCAGCTTAGGTCGGGTAGCGGGGTACGAGCAGTACTTC. The rearrangement joins TRBV7-8 to TRBJ2-7, with TRBD2 identical over 8 bases. CDR3 length: 15 residues. V gave up 1 base and J gave up 4 bases; unmatched junction bases: 6. Germline lookup yields CDR1 SGHVS and CDR2 FQNEAQ.

This clone has only a few counts. The genes are TRBV9 and TRBJ1-1; D unresolved. There are 14 residues in the CDR3. Trimming cost V 2 bases and J 1 base, with 9 bases left between them. Germline CDR1 and CDR2: SGDLS and YYNGEE. CDR3: CASSVGRRNTEAFF. CDR3 sequence (DNA): TGTGCCAGCAGCGTCGGACGAAGGAACACTGAAGCTTTCTTT.

The chain joins TRBV5-1 to TRBJ1-3; the D gene is possibly TRBD1 (6 bases). Germline V gene sequence: CDR1 SGHRS, CDR2 YFSETQ. CDR3 length: 15 amino acids. Trimming took 5 bases from V and 0 from J, leaving 12 bases between them. The CDR3 nucleotides are TGCGCCAGCAGAATGGACAGTGCCTCTGGAAACACCATATATTTT. As protein: CASRMDSASGNTIYF.

The chain has TRBV7-9 and TRBJ2-1, with D possibly TRBD1 on 6 matching bases. The V gene's germline CDR1 is SEHNR and CDR2 FQNEAQ (reference sequence). The CDR3 length is 16 residues. Deletions cut 10 bases from V and 0 bases from J, with 19 bases between. CDR3 sequence: CAKGPLQGSSYNEQFF. CDR3 bases: TGTGCCAAGGGGCCCCTACAGGGTAGCTCCTACAATGAGCAGTTCTTC.

The chain is built from TRBV30 and TRBJ2-5; 10 positions agree with TRBD1. The V gene's germline CDR1 is GTSNPN and CDR2 SVGIG (reference sequence). V was clipped by 4 bases and J by 5 bases; unmatched bases: 10. The CDR3 has 15 residues. CDR3 DNA: TGTGCCTGGAACCGGGACAGGGGCTCAGCGGAGACCCAGTACTTC. Amino acids: CAWNRDRGSAETQYF.